These T cell receptor beta chains were read from a single sample in a study of cytomegalovirus exposure and HLA in healthy donors. This table comes from immunoSEQ multiplex PCR, and its TCRdb copy is limited to in-frame clones, with some not included. Of some 54,000 clones in the sample, more than 80% were seen once. The material sequenced was PBMCs. These receptors were taken from a man aged 18 to 30 in good health and CMV-seronegative. The CDR3 runs from the conserved cysteine through the conserved F or W. A D gene is named only where the DNA matches it firmly. Clone sizes are given selectively: once, few, many, or a class where the clone is expanded.

J gene: TRBJ2-1; D gene: TRBD2; clone size: NA; V gene: TRBV10-1; CDR3 protein: CASSDGRWGEEQFF; CDR3 DNA: TGCGCCAGCAGTGACGGGAGGTGGGGGGAAGAGCAGTTCTTC
J gene: TRBJ1-5; D gene: TRBD1; clone size: NA; V gene: TRBV15; CDR3 protein: CATSRIGDRVDQPQHF; CDR3 DNA: TGTGCCACCAGCAGAATAGGGGACAGGGTGGATCAGCCCCAGCATTTT
J gene: TRBJ1-5; D gene: TRBD1; clone size: NA; V gene: TRBV7-2; CDR3 protein: CASSPQGGRLENQPQHF; CDR3 DNA: TGTGCCAGCAGCCCCCAGGGGGGCCGCCTGGAAAATCAGCCCCAGCATTTT
J gene: TRBJ2-5; D gene: TRBD1; clone size: NA; V gene: TRBV29-1; CDR3 protein: CSVGQGRETQYF; CDR3 DNA: TGCAGCGTTGGACAGGGGCGAGAGACCCAGTACTTC
J gene: TRBJ1-2; D gene: NA; clone size: NA; V gene: TRBV21-1; CDR3 protein: CASSPRDRGLYGYTF; CDR3 DNA: TGTGCCAGCAGCCCCCGAGACAGGGGACTATATGGCTACACCTTC
J gene: TRBJ2-7; D gene: TRBD1; clone size: few; V gene: TRBV9; CDR3 protein: CASSSGGSSEQYF; CDR3 DNA: TGTGCCAGCAGCTCAGGGGGCTCGAGCGAGCAGTACTTC
J gene: TRBJ2-7; D gene: TRBD2; clone size: NA; V gene: TRBV7-9; CDR3 protein: CASSATGRLAGDDEQYF; CDR3 DNA: TGTGCCAGCAGCGCCACGGGCCGACTAGCGGGAGACGACGAGCAGTACTTC
J gene: TRBJ1-1; D gene: TRBD1; clone size: NA; V gene: TRBV2; CDR3 protein: CASSEWGTGEGVAFF; CDR3 DNA: TGTGCCAGCAGTGAATGGGGGACAGGGGAAGGGGTAGCTTTCTTT
J gene: TRBJ1-3; D gene: TRBD1; clone size: NA; V gene: TRBV11-2; CDR3 protein: CASSPRQGGRNTIYF; CDR3 DNA: TGTGCCAGCAGCCCAAGACAGGGGGGTAGAAACACCATATATTTT
J gene: TRBJ1-2; D gene: NA; clone size: NA; V gene: TRBV19; CDR3 protein: CASSHRTVYGYTF; CDR3 DNA: TGTGCCAGTAGTCACCGGACAGTCTATGGCTACACCTTC
J gene: TRBJ1-2; D gene: TRBD1; clone size: NA; V gene: TRBV6-5; CDR3 protein: CASRGQGFDYGYTF; CDR3 DNA: TGTGCCAGCAGGGGACAGGGGTTCGACTATGGCTACACCTTC
J gene: TRBJ2-5; D gene: NA; clone size: NA; V gene: TRBV5-6; CDR3 protein: CASSLAAEETQYF; CDR3 DNA: TGTGCCAGCAGCTTGGCCGCGGAAGAGACCCAGTACTTC
J gene: TRBJ2-1; D gene: TRBD2; clone size: NA; V gene: TRBV5-1; CDR3 protein: CASSIGTSGLDNEQFF; CDR3 DNA: TGCGCCAGCAGCATAGGGACTAGCGGACTCGACAATGAGCAGTTCTTC
J gene: TRBJ2-1; D gene: NA; clone size: NA; V gene: TRBV7-8; CDR3 protein: CASSLGVSRTRRYNEQFF; CDR3 DNA: TGTGCCAGCAGCTTAGGTGTGTCGAGGACAAGACGATACAATGAGCAGTTCTTC
J gene: TRBJ1-2; D gene: NA; clone size: NA; V gene: TRBV15; CDR3 protein: CATSTVTGSYGYTF; CDR3 DNA: TGTGCCACCAGCACCGTGACAGGAAGCTATGGCTACACCTTC
J gene: TRBJ2-3; D gene: NA; clone size: NA; V gene: TRBV5-5; CDR3 protein: CASTTGHTDTQYF; CDR3 DNA: TGTGCCAGCACCACAGGGCACACAGATACGCAGTATTTT
J gene: TRBJ2-5; D gene: TRBD1; clone size: NA; V gene: TRBV18; CDR3 protein: CASSPMAGQGSETQYF; CDR3 DNA: TGTGCCAGCTCACCAATGGCAGGACAGGGCTCGGAGACCCAGTACTTC
J gene: TRBJ2-7; D gene: TRBD2; clone size: few; V gene: TRBV2; CDR3 protein: CASRPGLAGEQYF; CDR3 DNA: TGTGCCAGCAGACCGGGACTAGCGGGAGAGCAGTACTTC
J gene: TRBJ2-4; D gene: NA; clone size: once; V gene: TRBV2; CDR3 protein: CASSVQVVNIQYF; CDR3 DNA: TGTGCCAGCAGTGTGCAGGTGGTAAACATTCAGTACTTC
J gene: TRBJ2-3; D gene: TRBD2; clone size: NA; V gene: TRBV5-1; CDR3 protein: CASSPWTSGTDTQYF; CDR3 DNA: TGCGCCAGCAGCCCCTGGACTAGCGGCACAGATACGCAGTATTTT
J gene: TRBJ2-1; D gene: TRBD2; clone size: NA; V gene: TRBV4-2; CDR3 protein: CASSQGGAGAYNEQFF; CDR3 DNA: TGTGCCAGCAGCCAAGGTGGAGCGGGGGCCTACAATGAGCAGTTCTTC
J gene: TRBJ2-3; D gene: TRBD1; clone size: NA; V gene: TRBV2; CDR3 protein: CASTPGQSLADTQYF; CDR3 DNA: TGTGCCAGCACCCCGGGACAGTCTTTAGCAGATACGCAGTATTTT